This TCR beta chain was retrieved from a study of T cells in localized non-small cell lung cancer. General study results and limits: Clonality of T cells reached its maximum in uninvolved adjacent lung, surpassing tumor.

Only in-frame clones appear in the TCRdb table, and some are missing; sequencing was by immunoSEQ multiplex PCR. The data show about 2,900 clones, around 34% seen once. This clone showed up just a few times. Its antigen is undetermined. Germline V CDR1 and CDR2: SGHAT, FQDESV (reference sequence). CDR3 length equals 14 residues. Trimming took 1 base from V and 8 from J, leaving 12 bases between them. Sequencing used normal lung tissue next to the tumor, obtained before any cancer treatment. The V gene is TRBV11-1, the J gene TRBJ1-5; no clear D. This clonotype was obtained from a male donor older than 55 with stage I squamous cell lung carcinoma. The CDR3 region has the DNA TGTGCCAGCAGCTTAGGGCCCCCGGGCGAGCCCCAGCATTTT. Protein sequence: CASSLGPPGEPQHF.